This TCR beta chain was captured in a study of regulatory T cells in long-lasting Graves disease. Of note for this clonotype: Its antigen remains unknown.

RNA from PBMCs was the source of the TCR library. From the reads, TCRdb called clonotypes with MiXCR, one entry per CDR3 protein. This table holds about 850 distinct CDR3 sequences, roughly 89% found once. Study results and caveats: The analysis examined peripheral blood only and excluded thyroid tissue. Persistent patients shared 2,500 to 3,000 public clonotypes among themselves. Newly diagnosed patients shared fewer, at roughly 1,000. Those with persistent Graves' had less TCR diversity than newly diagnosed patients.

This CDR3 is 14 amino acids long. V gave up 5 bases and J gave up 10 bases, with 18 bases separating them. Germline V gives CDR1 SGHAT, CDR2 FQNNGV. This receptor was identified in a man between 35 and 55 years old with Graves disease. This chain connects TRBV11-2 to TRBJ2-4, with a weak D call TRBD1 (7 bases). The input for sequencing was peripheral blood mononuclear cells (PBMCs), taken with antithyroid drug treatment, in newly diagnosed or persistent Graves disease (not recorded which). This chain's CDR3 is CASSPGGGWGIQYF. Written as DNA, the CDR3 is TGTGCCAGCAGCCCAGGAGGGGGCTGGGGGATTCAGTACTTC.